Listed below are T cell receptor beta chains from one sample, sequenced in a study of blood T cells in healthy people across ages. TCRdb reprocessed the 5' RACE reads via MiXCR and lists one record per CDR3 protein. The table includes fewer than 650,000 distinct CDR3 sequences, about a quarter detected once. In addition, the sample was reused for a study of T cells of mothers and their children.

The specimen sequenced was blood. These receptors came from a boy younger than 10 in good health. Each CDR3 is given with its conserved first and last residue. A D gene is named only where the DNA matches it firmly. Rows give clone size only sometimes, using once, few, many, or a class for an expanded clone.

j_call	d_call	v_call	clone_size	cdr3_aa	cdr3_nt
TRBJ2-5	-	TRBV19	few	CASSISRQETQYF	TGTGCCAGTAGTATATCCAGACAAGAGACCCAGTACTTC
TRBJ1-6	-	TRBV4-1	-	CASSQVQGGSPLHF	TGCGCCAGCAGCCAAGTCCAGGGAGGGTCACCCCTCCACTTT
TRBJ2-1	TRBD2	TRBV20-1	few	CSAKGSSGYYEQFF	TGCAGTGCAAAGGGGTCTAGCGGTTACTATGAGCAGTTCTTC
TRBJ1-2	-	TRBV11-2	few	CASRPRVASMVGYTF	TGTGCCAGCAGACCGAGGGTTGCGTCGATGGTTGGCTACACCTTC
TRBJ2-3	TRBD2	TRBV6-1	-	CASPTSGKSTDTQYF	TGTGCCAGTCCGACTAGCGGAAAAAGCACAGATACGCAGTATTTT
TRBJ1-5	-	TRBV11-2	few	CASSLNREQPQHF	TGTGCCAGCAGCTTAAACAGGGAACAGCCCCAGCATTTT
TRBJ1-2	-	TRBV6-6	few	CASTQARAGYGYTF	TGTGCCAGCACACAAGCCAGGGCAGGCTATGGCTACACCTTC
TRBJ1-2	TRBD1	TRBV6-1	-	CASSETGAANYGYTF	TGTGCCAGCAGTGAGACAGGGGCAGCTAACTATGGCTACACCTTC
TRBJ1-4	TRBD1	TRBV24-1	few	CATSRDRGGNEKLFF	TGTGCCACCAGTAGGGACAGGGGGGGAAATGAAAAACTGTTTTTT
TRBJ2-5	-	TRBV14	-	CASSQSEAPTGFRGTQYF	TGTGCCAGCAGCCAATCAGAAGCCCCGACAGGATTCAGGGGGACCCAGTACTTC
TRBJ2-7	TRBD2	TRBV10-3	-	CAISESNQTSGSSYEQYF	TGTGCCATCAGTGAGTCGAACCAAACTAGCGGCAGCTCCTACGAGCAGTACTTC
TRBJ2-5	-	TRBV20-1	few	CSAFKQGTGETQYF	TGCAGTGCTTTTAAACAGGGGACTGGAGAGACCCAGTACTTC
TRBJ1-2	TRBD1	TRBV29-1	-	CSVEEEGAQGYTF	TGCAGCGTTGAAGAGGAGGGGGCGCAAGGCTACACCTTC
TRBJ2-7	-	TRBV4-3	few	CASSQDAGTVTYEQYF	TGCGCCAGCAGCCAAGATGCGGGGACCGTAACCTACGAGCAGTACTTC
TRBJ2-3	-	TRBV4-3	-	CASSQDTRGGDTQYF	TGCGCCAGCAGCCAAGACACCCGAGGGGGGGATACGCAGTATTTT
TRBJ1-1	-	TRBV7-9	few	CASSAQGALQTEAFF	TGTGCCAGCAGCGCCCAGGGAGCACTACAGACTGAAGCTTTCTTT
TRBJ2-7	TRBD1	TRBV9	few	CASSAGTAPGEQYF	TGTGCCAGCTCTGCTGGGACAGCCCCGGGCGAGCAGTACTTC
TRBJ1-2	TRBD1	TRBV29-1	few	CTAEGAYGYTF	TGCACTGCCGAGGGGGCATATGGCTACACCTTC
TRBJ2-5	TRBD2	TRBV9	-	CASSEGLAGRRETQYF	TGTGCCAGCAGCGAAGGACTAGCGGGGCGCCGGGAGACCCAGTACTTC
TRBJ2-3	-	TRBV2	-	CASSAGGRDTQYF	TGTGCCAGCAGTGCTGGGGGCAGGGATACGCAGTATTTT
TRBJ2-4	-	TRBV20-1	-	CSARDGGAAKHIQYF	TGCAGTGCTAGAGATGGGGGGGCTGCCAAACACATTCAGTACTTC
TRBJ2-6	-	TRBV4-3	few	CASSQDTNSGANVLTF	TGCGCCAGCAGCCAAGATACCAACTCTGGGGCCAACGTCCTGACTTTC
TRBJ2-5	TRBD1	TRBV12-3/TRBV12-4	-	CASRSTGDPETQYF	TGTGCCAGCAGATCGACAGGGGATCCCGAGACCCAGTACTTC
TRBJ1-2	-	TRBV20-1	-	CSARVSGLYGYTF	TGCAGTGCTAGAGTTTCGGGGCTCTATGGCTACACCTTC
TRBJ2-5	-	TRBV6-2/TRBV6-3	few	CASSYSRSGKYF	TGTGCCAGCAGTTACTCGAGGTCCGGCAAGTACTTC
TRBJ2-7	-	TRBV19	-	CATAGASSYEQYF	TGTGCCACCGCCGGGGCGAGCTCCTACGAGCAGTACTTC
TRBJ2-5	TRBD1	TRBV7-9	-	CASSLGTGMQETQYF	TGTGCCAGCAGCTTAGGGACAGGGATGCAAGAGACCCAGTACTTC
TRBJ2-1	TRBD1	TRBV6-1	few	CASSGWTGPASTPSYNEQFF	TGTGCCAGCAGTGGATGGACAGGGCCAGCCTCCACGCCTTCCTACAATGAGCAGTTCTTC
TRBJ1-5	-	TRBV29-1	-	CSVDPGGNQPQHF	TGCAGCGTTGATCCGGGGGGCAATCAGCCCCAGCATTTT
TRBJ2-4	TRBD2	TRBV6-1	few	CACGRGEHIQYF	TGTGCCTGCGGACGGGGGGAGCACATTCAGTACTTC
TRBJ2-3	TRBD1	TRBV28	-	CASTKWTGLDLPFTDTQYF	TGTGCCAGCACCAAGTGGACAGGGTTAGATCTCCCATTCACAGATACGCAGTATTTT
TRBJ2-7	TRBD2	TRBV30	-	CAWSMTSGYEQYF	TGTGCCTGGAGTATGACTAGCGGCTACGAGCAGTACTTC
TRBJ2-7	-	TRBV11-3	many	CASSVGGEQYF	TGTGCCAGCAGCGTTGGGGGCGAGCAGTACTTC
TRBJ1-2	-	TRBV5-1	few	CASSQPMANYGYTF	TGCGCCAGCAGCCAGCCGATGGCTAACTATGGCTACACCTTC
TRBJ2-7	TRBD1	TRBV27	-	CASSSGTGGGEQYF	TGTGCCAGCAGTTCCGGGACAGGGGGCGGAGAGCAGTACTTC
TRBJ2-5	TRBD1	TRBV6-5	few	CASSPFIGGEETQYF	TGTGCCAGCAGTCCATTTATAGGGGGCGAAGAGACCCAGTACTTC
TRBJ2-7	-	TRBV20-1	few	CSARGSSYEQYF	TGCAGTGCTCGCGGGTCGTCCTACGAGCAGTACTTC
TRBJ1-2	-	TRBV6-5	few	CASSRGPGGYTF	TGTGCCAGCAGCCGGGGCCCGGGTGGCTACACCTTC
TRBJ2-2	-	TRBV5-1	-	CASSHPQGLGTGELFF	TGCGCCAGCAGCCACCCTCAGGGTTTGGGCACCGGGGAGCTGTTTTTT
TRBJ2-5	-	TRBV10-3	many	CAISAGETQYF	TGTGCCATCAGTGCCGGGGAGACCCAGTACTTC
TRBJ2-5	TRBD2	TRBV6-5	-	CASSYASGGVGEQYF	TGTGCCAGCAGTTACGCTAGCGGGGGGGTCGGTGAGCAGTACTTC
TRBJ2-1	-	TRBV7-9	-	CASSHSVRYEQFF	TGTGCCAGCAGCCACAGTGTTAGGTATGAGCAGTTCTTC
TRBJ2-5	TRBD1	TRBV5-6	few	CASSFWDRPYGEYF	TGTGCCAGCAGCTTTTGGGACAGACCCTACGGGGAGTACTTC
TRBJ2-3	TRBD2	TRBV6-5	-	CASSYSLADYTDTQYF	TGTGCCAGCAGTTACTCTCTAGCGGACTACACAGATACGCAGTATTTT
TRBJ1-1	-	TRBV10-3	few	CAISGSSLNTEAFF	TGTGCCATCAGTGGATCCAGTCTGAACACTGAAGCTTTCTTT
TRBJ2-3	-	TRBV9	-	CASSYFGSGSTDTQYF	TGTGCCAGCAGCTATTTTGGCAGCGGTAGCACAGATACGCAGTATTTT
TRBJ2-5	TRBD2	TRBV27	-	CASGKEAGVETQYF	TGTGCCAGCGGCAAGGAAGCGGGAGTTGAGACCCAGTACTTC
TRBJ2-7	TRBD1	TRBV2	-	CAGGQGAYEQYF	TGTGCCGGGGGACAGGGGGCTTACGAGCAGTACTTC
TRBJ2-1	TRBD2	TRBV18	few	CASFLAASSSYNEQFF	TGTGCCAGCTTCCTAGCGGCCTCGAGCTCCTACAATGAGCAGTTCTTC
TRBJ2-2	-	TRBV6-5	-	CASRRAVVSGELFF	TGTGCCAGTCGGAGGGCAGTGGTATCCGGGGAGCTGTTTTTT
TRBJ2-7	-	TRBV5-6	-	CASSWRKRYEQYF	TGTGCCAGCAGTTGGAGGAAAAGGTACGAGCAGTACTTC
TRBJ2-7	-	TRBV27	once	CASRLYRGSEQYF	TGTGCCAGCAGACTCTACCGGGGGTCCGAGCAGTACTTC
TRBJ2-2	TRBD2	TRBV10-3	-	CAISWTSGSFSNTGELFF	TGTGCCATCAGTTGGACTAGCGGGAGTTTTTCGAACACCGGGGAGCTGTTTTTT
TRBJ2-2	TRBD2	TRBV6-5	few	CASSYVGTSGTGELFF	TGTGCCAGCAGTTACGTCGGGACTAGCGGAACCGGGGAGCTGTTTTTT
TRBJ1-5	-	TRBV12-3/TRBV12-4	few	CASSSWDGDQPQHF	TGTGCCAGCAGTTCTTGGGACGGAGATCAGCCCCAGCATTTT
TRBJ1-6	TRBD1	TRBV29-1	-	CSAGDSDNSPLHF	TGCAGCGCCGGGGACAGCGATAATTCACCCCTCCACTTT
TRBJ2-4	-	TRBV6-1	-	CASSESHTLGYF	TGTGCCAGCAGTGAATCACATACATTGGGGTACTTC
TRBJ2-1	TRBD2	TRBV7-3	few	CASSRRQAGGLYNEQFF	TGTGCCAGCAGCCGAAGACAAGCGGGGGGCTTATACAATGAGCAGTTCTTC
TRBJ2-3	-	TRBV6-2/TRBV6-3	-	CASSYPLNTDTQYF	TGTGCCAGCAGTTACCCCCTAAACACAGATACGCAGTATTTT